This TCR beta chain was captured by sequencing in a study of blood T cell repertoires in COVID-19. Study in general: The study drew acute and convalescent COVID-19 samples from the United States, Italy and Spain. The analysed material was cDNA or gDNA that came from T cells, B-cell-depleted T cells, or PBMCs.

The authors' processing: Estimation of nucleated cell counts relied on the amplification of reference gene primers. Assay: immunoSEQ multiplex PCR; the TCRdb copy retains only in-frame clones and omits some. V, J and clone size reflect that table, while D and trimming were determined from the DNA. The sample carries about 110,000 clones, roughly 80% recorded once. Germline CDR1 is SGHTA and CDR2 is FQGNSA. V dropped 2 bases and J dropped 6 bases, with 5 bases sitting between them. The CDR3 is made up of 12 amino acids. This clonotype was obtained from a woman in her fifties or sixties with acute or convalescent COVID-19. This sequence joins TRBV7-2 and TRBJ1-5, with a tentative D call TRBD1 (5 bases). Sequencing was performed on peripheral blood. CDR3 nucleotides: TGTGCCAGCAGCTTAAGGGGTCAGCCCCAGCATTTT. This gives the protein CASSLRGQPQHF.